Shown below are 18 T cell receptor beta chains from a single sample sequenced in a study of shared clonotypes between healthy human individuals. The assay was immunoSEQ multiplex PCR, and TCRdb's table has in-frame clones only and misses some. The sample lists about 1.1 million clones; approximately 80% were seen once. Sequenced material: memory CD4+ T cells from PBMCs. Subset: CD45RA-negative fraction. These receptors all come from a man between 18 and 35 years old in good health. Some clones in this sample may be carry-over from other donors' samples.

The chain recombines TRBV23-1 with TRBJ2-7; D is uncertain. TRBV23-1 is filed as an ORF, its function uncertain. The CDR3 contains 19 residues. V dropped 0 bases and J dropped 0 bases, with 21 bases sitting between them. CDR3 loop: CASSQSHSLGAAPSYEQYF. The CDR3, as DNA: TGCGCCAGCAGTCAATCTCATTCTTTGGGTGCAGCACCCTCCTACGAGCAGTACTTC.

V and J are TRBV5-4 and TRBJ2-6; a weak D match, TRBD1 (5 bases). Trimming stripped 2 bases from V and 2 bases from J, with 8 bases between. Germline V gene sequence: CDR1 SGHNT, CDR2 YYREEE (reference sequence). CDR3 length: 15 residues. Here the CDR3 reads CASSLRGPGANVLTF. DNA of the CDR3: TGTGCCAGCAGCTTAAGGGGCCCTGGGGCCAACGTCCTGACTTTC.

The chain is built from TRBV14 and TRBJ1-1; D not resolved. Germline V gives CDR1 SGHDN, CDR2 FVKESK. The V and J ends lost 4 bases and 5 bases respectively, with 14 bases between them. The CDR3 has 14 amino acids. CDR3 protein: CASSRTPAGTEAFF. The CDR3 region has the DNA TGTGCCAGCAGCCGGACGCCGGCGGGAACTGAAGCTTTCTTT.

The genes are TRBV28 and TRBJ2-4; no clear D. V was trimmed by 2 bases and J by 13 bases, leaving 15 bases between them. Germline V lookup: CDR1 MDHEN, CDR2 SYDVKM. The CDR3 covers 13 residues. CDR3 nucleotide sequence: TGTGCCAGCAGTTTAACCCAGGCTCCTTCACAGTACTTC. Its translation is CASSLTQAPSQYF.

V and J are TRBV11-2 and TRBJ2-1, with D perhaps TRBD1 or TRBD2 (5 bases each). There are 14 residues in the CDR3. V lost 5 bases and J 10 bases, leaving 18 bases between the germline ends. The germline V gene has CDR1 SGHAT and CDR2 FQNNGV. This CDR3 is CASSPVLGVGEQFF. DNA for the CDR3: TGTGCCAGCAGCCCGGTACTAGGGGTTGGGGAGCAGTTCTTC.

The V gene is TRBV30, the J gene TRBJ2-2, with TRBD2 as a possible D gene (5 bases). The CDR3 contains 15 residues. The germline V gene has CDR1 GTSNPN and CDR2 SVGIG (reference sequence). Trimming took off 0 bases at V and 1 base at J, with 9 bases between the two ends. CDR3 region: CAWSVRTLNTGELFF. CDR3 in DNA: TGTGCCTGGAGTGTAAGGACTCTGAACACCGGGGAGCTGTTTTTT.

The CDR3, as DNA: TGCGCCAGCAGCGCCCGGGGACTAGCGGGAGACGCAGATACGCAGTATTTT. This sequence encodes CASSARGLAGDADTQYF. V is TRBV5-1 and J is TRBJ2-3; 14 bases align to TRBD2. This CDR3 is 17 amino acids long. Unmatched junction bases numbered 8, after V lost 4 bases and J lost 4 bases. Per germline, CDR1 SGHRS and CDR2 YFSETQ.

The CDR3 sequence is CASSFGQVGEQYF. The CDR3 DNA reads as TGTGCCAGTAGTTTTGGACAAGTGGGCGAGCAGTACTTC. This chain joins TRBV19 and TRBJ2-7; TRBD1 might be the D (5 bases). Trimming removed 5 bases at V and 6 bases at J, with 14 bases between. The length of the CDR3 is 13 residues. From germline, CDR1 is LNHDA and CDR2 SQIVND (reference sequence). The full variable domain, in which reference TRBV19 and TRBJ2-7 provide the parts outside the CDR3, is DGGITQSPKYLFRKEGQNVTLSCEQNLNHDAMYWYRQDPGQGLRLIYYSQIVNDFQKGDIAEGYSVSREKKESFPLTVTSAQKNPTAFYLCASSFGQVGEQYFGPGTRLTVT.

Comment on this clone: The germline gene is not matched at one end of the junction; a read error may be the cause. This chain links TRBV5-1 with TRBJ1-2; D is unclear. Per germline, CDR1 SGHRS and CDR2 YFSETQ. This CDR3 has 16 residues. This CDR3 is CASSLASRGGNYGYTF. In DNA, the CDR3 is TGCGCCAGCAGCTTGGCATCTCGGGGAGGCAACTACGGCTACACCTTC.

This clone was counted a single time. The gene calls are TRBV4-2 and TRBJ1-3; D is unresolved. Trimming cost V 4 bases and J 4 bases, with 20 bases left between them. The germline V gene encodes CDR1 LGHNA and CDR2 YNFKEQ. This CDR3 contains 17 residues. The CDR3 protein is CASSPRNDPAPGNTIYF. CDR3 DNA sequence: TGTGCCAGCAGCCCCCGAAATGACCCTGCGCCCGGAAACACCATATATTTT.

The CDR3 bases are TGTGCCAGCAGCCAAGATAGCGGGAGGGCTCAAGCCGGGGAGCTGTTTTTT. This encodes CASSQDSGRAQAGELFF. The V call is TRBV14, the J call TRBJ2-2; TRBD2 agrees at 11 bases. Trimming at V came to 0 bases and at J to 6 bases, leaving 6 bases not matched to a gene. Germline V CDR1 and CDR2: SGHDN, FVKESK. The CDR3 extends over 17 amino acids.

This chain connects TRBV5-1 to TRBJ2-6; 11 bases are a match to TRBD2. Germline CDR1 is SGHRS and CDR2 is YFSETQ. The CDR3 has 18 residues. Trimming took 1 base from V and 4 from J; bases not matched to a gene: 7. Here the CDR3 reads CASSLLSGRASGANVLTF. CDR3 nucleotides: TGCGCCAGCAGCTTGCTTAGCGGGAGGGCCTCAGGGGCCAACGTCCTGACTTTC.

With respect to this clone: Other DNA sequences in the sample encode the same CDR3. The chain carries TRBV7-9 and TRBJ1-1; tentative D call: TRBD1 (5 bases). V shed 3 bases and J shed 0 bases, with 8 bases lying between them. This CDR3 spans 14 amino acids. Per germline, CDR1 SEHNR and CDR2 FQNEAQ (reference sequence). The CDR3 reads CASSFQGMNTEAFF. CDR3 nucleotide sequence: TGTGCCAGCAGCTTTCAGGGAATGAACACTGAAGCTTTCTTT.

This chain connects TRBV6-5 to TRBJ2-7; D possibly matches TRBD1 or TRBD2 (6 bases each). This CDR3 has 15 amino acids. Trimming removed 6 bases from V and 2 bases from J, with 17 bases in between. Germline-derived CDR1 and CDR2 are MNHEY and SVGAGI. Here the CDR3 DNA reads TGTGCCAGCAGCATCCAGGGGTGGGGGGCCTACGAGCAGTACTTC. It specifies CASSIQGWGAYEQYF.

The chain is built from TRBV27 and TRBJ1-1, with D uncertain. Germline V gene sequence: CDR1 MNHEY, CDR2 SMNVEV (reference sequence). CDR3 length: 13 residues. V lost 2 bases to trimming and J lost 6 bases, with 10 bases between them. The CDR3: CASSLTGRAEAFF. The CDR3 coding sequence is TGTGCCAGCAGTTTAACCGGACGGGCTGAAGCTTTCTTT.

Turning to this clone: This same CDR3 is encoded by further DNA sequences in the sample. J is TRBJ2-3 and V is TRBV28; D possibly corresponds to TRBD2 (5 bases). Per the germline V gene, CDR1 is MDHEN and CDR2 is SYDVKM. V was shortened by 4 bases and J by 3 bases, with 14 bases between the two germline ends. The CDR3 spans 15 residues. The CDR3 loop is CASSSSGEGTDTQYF. DNA of the CDR3: TGTGCCAGCAGTTCCTCCGGTGAGGGAACAGATACGCAGTATTTT.

This clone was found a few times. The V and J genes are TRBV7-6 and TRBJ2-1, with TRBD2 matching over 10 bases. Germline CDR1 is SGHVS and CDR2 is FNYEAQ. Trimming took 0 bases from V and 0 from J; bases not matched to a gene: 2. The CDR3 spans 17 residues. CDR3 loop: CASSLASGRASYNEQFF. The CDR3 DNA reads TGTGCCAGCAGCTTAGCCAGCGGGAGGGCCTCCTACAATGAGCAGTTCTTC.

Remarks on this clone: The identical CDR3 is also encoded by other nucleotide sequences in the sample. This rearrangement joins TRBV28 to TRBJ1-2, with 7 bases fitting TRBD1. V lost 3 bases to trimming and J lost 5 bases; unmatched junction nucleotides: 0. In germline, CDR1 is MDHEN, CDR2 SYDVKM. The length of the CDR3 is 12 residues. CDR3 coding DNA: TGTGCCAGCAGTTTGGGACAGTATGGCTACACCTTC. Translating it yields CASSLGQYGYTF.